The rows below give T cell receptor beta chains drawn from one sample of a study of blood T cells in healthy people across ages. TCRdb re-analysed the 5' RACE reads in MiXCR, keeping a single row per CDR3 protein. In the table there are about 1.4 million distinct CDR3 sequences, approximately 59% of which are singletons. Sequenced: blood. The receptors here all came from a man between 18 and 29 years old in good health. CDR3s include the opening cysteine and the closing phenylalanine or tryptophan. D genes are given only for firm matches. Part of the rows lack a size; the others show once, few, many or a class for expanded clones.

d_call	v_call	clone_size	j_call	cdr3_aa	cdr3_nt
-	TRBV6-5	-	TRBJ2-3	CASSTGYTQYF	TGTGCCAGCAGTACCGGTTACACGCAGTATTTT
TRBD1	TRBV29-1	-	TRBJ2-1	CSALLDRGNEQFF	TGCAGCGCCCTACTAGACAGGGGCAATGAGCAGTTCTTC
TRBD1	TRBV6-5	few	TRBJ2-3	CASSYSRQGSTDTQYF	TGTGCCAGCAGTTACTCCCGACAGGGGAGCACAGATACGCAGTATTTT
-	TRBV20-1	-	TRBJ2-1	CSANGRGRGNEQFF	TGCAGTGCGAATGGCAGGGGGAGGGGGAATGAGCAGTTCTTC
TRBD2	TRBV7-2	few	TRBJ2-4	CASSLIGTSGKANIAKNIQYF	TGTGCCAGCAGCCTTATCGGGACTAGCGGGAAAGCTAACATCGCCAAAAACATTCAGTACTTC
TRBD2	TRBV12-3/TRBV12-4	-	TRBJ2-3	CASSLYPGGRDTQYF	TGTGCCAGCAGTTTGTATCCGGGAGGTAGAGATACGCAGTATTTT
TRBD1	TRBV27	-	TRBJ2-1	CASSFGQGGPNEQFF	TGTGCCAGCAGTTTTGGACAGGGGGGCCCCAATGAGCAGTTCTTC
TRBD1	TRBV20-1	-	TRBJ1-1	CSARDLRDRNTEAFF	TGCAGTGCTAGAGATCTCAGGGACAGGAACACTGAAGCTTTCTTT
-	TRBV15	few	TRBJ1-2	CATSRDLQGLYGYTF	TGTGCCACCAGCAGAGATCTCCAGGGTCTCTATGGCTACACCTTC
-	TRBV12-3/TRBV12-4	few	TRBJ2-1	CASSQVEDNEQFF	TGTGCCAGCAGCCAGGTTGAGGACAATGAGCAGTTCTTC
-	TRBV29-1	few	TRBJ1-2	CSVVGTNYGYTF	TGCAGCGTTGTCGGCACCAACTATGGCTACACCTTC
-	TRBV20-1	-	TRBJ2-7	CSARDTPGAYEQYF	TGCAGTGCTCGCGACACCCCGGGGGCCTACGAGCAGTACTTC
TRBD2	TRBV20-1	once	TRBJ2-1	CSRLTSGAYNEQFF	TGCAGCCGTCTCACTAGCGGGGCCTACAATGAGCAGTTCTTC
-	TRBV5-1	once	TRBJ1-6	CASSLGVRRTSSYNSPLHF	TGCGCCAGCAGCTTGGGGGTCAGGAGAACGAGCTCCTATAATTCACCCCTCCACTTT
-	TRBV4-2	few	TRBJ2-5	CASSQGARGETQYF	TGTGCCAGCAGCCAAGGTGCCCGGGGGGAGACCCAGTACTTC
-	TRBV20-1	-	TRBJ2-7	CSAVTGTYEQYF	TGCAGTGCTGTGACTGGTACCTACGAGCAGTACTTC
TRBD1	TRBV24-1	few	TRBJ2-1	CATSMTGGILNEQFF	TGTGCCACCAGTATGACAGGGGGCATTTTAAATGAGCAGTTCTTC
-	TRBV4-1	few	TRBJ2-7	CASSQRLQRRSSYEQYF	TGCGCCAGCAGCCAAAGGTTGCAGCGACGAAGCTCCTACGAGCAGTACTTC
TRBD2	TRBV12-3/TRBV12-4	-	TRBJ2-5	CASRDGGLAIRETQYF	TGTGCCAGCAGAGACGGGGGACTAGCAATACGAGAGACCCAGTACTTC
-	TRBV21-1	once	TRBJ2-7	CASSTRAQELLSYEQYF	TGTGCCAGCAGCACCCGGGCACAAGAATTACTCTCCTACGAGCAGTACTTC
-	TRBV29-1	-	TRBJ1-6	CSVEIRVKALARVRSPLHF	TGCAGCGTTGAAATTCGTGTGAAGGCCCTAGCCAGGGTGAGATCACCCCTCCACTTT
-	TRBV5-1	few	TRBJ1-1	CASSEPGEAFF	TGCGCCAGCAGCGAACCGGGGGAAGCTTTCTTT
-	TRBV20-1	-	TRBJ2-7	CSAHDLGEQYF	TGCAGTGCTCATGATCTAGGAGAGCAGTACTTC
-	TRBV6-4	-	TRBJ1-5	CASTPHGRTSNQPQHF	TGTGCCAGCACTCCTCATGGACGGACTAGCAATCAGCCCCAGCATTTT
-	TRBV7-2	-	TRBJ1-4	CASSLPRDGATNEKLFF	TGTGCCAGCAGCTTACCCCGAGACGGTGCAACTAATGAAAAACTGTTTTTT
-	TRBV7-9	-	TRBJ1-4	CASSLAGQGGEKLFF	TGTGCCAGCAGCTTAGCTGGGCAGGGCGGGGAAAAACTGTTTTTT
-	TRBV15	-	TRBJ1-5	CATSRENTGYQPQHF	TGTGCCACCAGCAGAGAAAATACAGGGTACCAGCCCCAGCATTTT
-	TRBV9	-	TRBJ2-1	CASSVDGGNYNEQFF	TGTGCCAGCAGCGTAGACGGGGGTAACTACAATGAGCAGTTCTTC
-	TRBV4-1	-	TRBJ2-1	CASSPLTREQFF	TGCGCCAGCAGCCCACTAACGAGGGAGCAGTTCTTC
-	TRBV5-1	-	TRBJ2-1	CASSLASGGPKDNEQFF	TGCGCCAGCAGCTTGGCCTCCGGGGGTCCTAAGGACAATGAGCAGTTCTTC
-	TRBV4-3	-	TRBJ1-1	CASSQERGVPNTEAFF	TGCGCCAGCAGCCAAGAGAGGGGCGTCCCGAACACTGAAGCTTTCTTT
TRBD2	TRBV6-1	-	TRBJ2-1	CASSEEAGGSNNEQFF	TGTGCCAGCAGTGAAGAAGCGGGAGGTTCTAACAATGAGCAGTTCTTC
TRBD2	TRBV7-9	-	TRBJ2-1	CASSSPSGSSYNEQFF	TGTGCCAGCAGTTCTCCTAGCGGAAGCTCCTACAATGAGCAGTTCTTC
TRBD1	TRBV20-1	few	TRBJ2-7	CSASHGTGIYEQYF	TGCAGTGCTAGCCACGGGACAGGGATTTACGAGCAGTACTTC
-	TRBV7-9	-	TRBJ2-7	CASSFRAAYEQYF	TGTGCCAGCAGCTTTCGGGCAGCCTACGAGCAGTACTTC
TRBD1	TRBV6-1	-	TRBJ2-4	CASSAHRGIQYF	TGTGCCAGCAGTGCTCACAGGGGCATTCAGTACTTC
TRBD2	TRBV10-3	few	TRBJ2-3	CAISAPRGVGDTQYF	TGTGCCATCAGCGCACCCCGGGGGGTTGGAGATACGCAGTATTTT
TRBD1	TRBV28	-	TRBJ2-6	CASSFGAGGAAGANVLTF	TGTGCCAGCAGTTTTGGGGCAGGGGGCGCAGCTGGGGCCAACGTCCTGACTTTC
-	TRBV18	-	TRBJ2-5	CASSPGGFGYF	TGTGCCAGCTCACCCGGGGGATTTGGGTACTTC
TRBD2	TRBV28	-	TRBJ2-1	CASSLTTSGRALEQFF	TGTGCCAGCAGTTTAACTACTAGCGGGAGGGCCCTTGAGCAGTTCTTC
-	TRBV5-6	-	TRBJ2-5	CASSSTGDDQETQYF	TGTGCCAGCAGCTCCACGGGGGACGACCAAGAGACCCAGTACTTC
TRBD1	TRBV7-8	-	TRBJ1-1	CASSWTGGGTEAFF	TGTGCCAGCAGCTGGACAGGGGGAGGAACTGAAGCTTTCTTT
-	TRBV29-1	-	TRBJ2-7	CSVKGSTYEQYF	TGCAGCGTTAAAGGGTCAACCTACGAGCAGTACTTC
-	TRBV14	few	TRBJ2-1	CASSQEVAFEQFF	TGTGCCAGCAGCCAAGAAGTGGCGTTTGAGCAGTTCTTC
-	TRBV10-1	few	TRBJ2-7	CASSEYRVDEQYF	TGCGCCAGCAGTGAGTACAGGGTAGACGAGCAGTACTTC
TRBD1	TRBV25-1	few	TRBJ2-5	CASSEGGQGETQYF	TGTGCCAGCAGTGAAGGAGGACAGGGAGAGACCCAGTACTTC
-	TRBV21-1	once	TRBJ2-5	CASPAQGLDREEETQYF	TGTGCCAGCCCAGCCCAGGGTCTGGACAGGGAAGAAGAGACCCAGTACTTC
-	TRBV3-1	-	TRBJ1-2	CASSQVREGYTF	TGTGCCAGCAGCCAAGTCCGGGAGGGCTACACCTTC
-	TRBV20-1	few	TRBJ2-1	CSATTSGRNEQFF	TGCAGTGCTACAACTTCTGGGCGCAATGAGCAGTTCTTC
TRBD2	TRBV7-2	-	TRBJ2-7	CAGSSGLAGDGEQYF	TGTGCCGGCAGCTCGGGACTAGCGGGAGACGGCGAGCAGTACTTC
-	TRBV7-2	-	TRBJ2-7	CASSLAMAGEISNEQYF	TGTGCCAGCAGCTTAGCGATGGCAGGGGAGATTAGCAACGAGCAGTACTTC
-	TRBV11-2	few	TRBJ2-4	CASSLNRVTGQYF	TGTGCCAGCAGCTTAAACAGGGTGACGGGTCAGTACTTC
-	TRBV5-1	-	TRBJ2-7	CASSSRAAEQYF	TGCGCCAGCAGCAGCAGGGCGGCCGAGCAGTACTTC